The text below deals with one T cell receptor (beta chain). The antigen is undetermined. Cells that were CD45RO-CCR7+CD27+CD95- constituted naive CD8+ T cells. The sample originates from a study of CXCR3-negative and CXCR3-positive naive CD8 T cells. General study points: Both naive subsets showed comparably high diversity, and memory CD8+ cells showed much lower diversity.

The libraries of TRB cDNA were constructed through 5' RACE using UMI labels. TCRdb reprocessed the 5' RACE reads and reports one entry per CDR3 protein, with no DNA. The sample totals 130,000 or so distinct CDR3 sequences. The CDR3 runs to 16 residues. Germline V gene lookup returns CDR1 SGHVS and CDR2 FQNEAQ. This TCR was sampled from a human donor in good health. Some clones in this sample may be carry-over from other donors' samples. The rearrangement joins TRBV7-8 to TRBJ2-1; TCRdb reports TRBD1, a call that lacks DNA to check it against. Sequenced material: naive CXCR3- CD8+ T cells from blood. Subset noted: CD45RO-CCR7+CD27+CD95- naive CD8+ T cells lacking CXCR3 (TNR3-). The chain's CDR3 is CASSLGQAPPYNEQFF. The full variable domain, rest sourced from reference TRBV7-8 and TRBJ2-1, is GAGVSQSPRYKVAKRGQDVALRCDPISGHVSLFWYQQALGQGPEFLTYFQNEAQLDKSGLPSDRFFAERPEGSVSTLKIQRTQQEDSAVYLCASSLGQAPPYNEQFFGPGTRLTVL.